What follows are 29 T cell receptor beta chains derived from one specimen sequenced in a study of control samples from healthy donors and cancer patients. TCRdb's copy holds only in-frame clones and misses some; the assay was immunoSEQ multiplex PCR. The sample lists fewer than 300,000 clones, around 79% occurring once. The sequenced sample consisted of PBMCs. These receptors were taken from a woman between 55 and 75 years old with lung cancer.

The V call is TRBV4-1, the J call TRBJ1-5, with D possibly matching TRBD1 (6 bases). This CDR3 has 16 residues. The germline V gene has CDR1 MGHRA and CDR2 YSYEKL. V lost 1 base to trimming and J lost 1 base, with 11 bases between them. CDR3: CASSQVTGASNQPQHF. CDR3 bases: TGCGCCAGCAGCCAAGTCACGGGGGCGAGCAATCAGCCCCAGCATTTT.

The chain carries TRBV19 and TRBJ1-6, with D maybe TRBD1 (6 bases). The germline V and J ends were trimmed by 2 bases and 7 bases, with 15 bases remaining between them. The CDR3 is made up of 16 amino acids. The germline V gene encodes CDR1 LNHDA and CDR2 SQIVND (reference sequence). This chain's CDR3 is CASSINLAGGNSPLHF. CDR3 nucleotide sequence: TGTGCCAGTAGTATAAACCTGGCGGGGGGCAATTCACCCCTCCACTTT.

This sequence joins TRBV19 and TRBJ1-6, with D possibly TRBD1 on 5 matching bases. The germline V and J ends were trimmed by 3 bases and 7 bases, with 10 bases remaining between them. There are 14 residues in the CDR3. Germline CDR1 reads LNHDA; CDR2 reads SQIVND (reference sequence). CDR3 coding DNA: TGTGCCAGTAGTATGTCGGGGACGAATTCACCCCTCCACTTT. Encoded protein: CASSMSGTNSPLHF.

This clone was recorded many times. This chain joins TRBV9 and TRBJ1-6; TRBD1 agrees at 8 bases. V gave up 3 bases and J gave up 7 bases; unmatched junction bases: 6. This CDR3 is 15 amino acids long. From germline, CDR1 is SGDLS and CDR2 YYNGEE. DNA of the CDR3: TGTGCCAGCAGCGCGCAGGGGGCTAACAATTCACCCCTCCACTTT. It is translated as CASSAQGANNSPLHF.

The V gene is TRBV7-6, the J gene TRBJ2-2, with TRBD1 matching 9 bases. The CDR3 is made up of 18 amino acids. Trimming at V came to 4 bases and at J to 7 bases, leaving 16 bases not matched to a gene. Germline loops: CDR1 SGHVS, CDR2 FNYEAQ. CDR3 residues: CASSSTARRDRVSGELFF. CDR3 bases: TGTGCCAGCAGCTCCACGGCCAGGAGGGACAGGGTCAGCGGGGAGCTGTTTTTT. The full variable domain, completed using reference TRBV7-6 and TRBJ2-2, is GAGVSQSPRYKVTKRGQDVALRCDPISGHVSLYWYRQALGQGPEFLTYFNYEAQQDKSGLPNDRFSAERPEGSISTLTIQRTEQRDSAMYRCASSSTARRDRVSGELFFGEGSRLTVL.

This chain links TRBV6-1 with TRBJ1-5; possible D gene TRBD1, 6 bases. Germline CDR1 MNHNS, CDR2 SASEGT. The V and J ends lost 2 bases and 3 bases respectively, with 11 bases between them. The CDR3 is made up of 15 amino acids. In DNA form, the CDR3 reads TGTGCCAGCAGTGAAACGGGACATATCAATCAGCCCCAGCATTTT. This codes for CASSETGHINQPQHF.

The V call is TRBV5-1, the J call TRBJ2-7; 11 bases match TRBD2. The germline gives CDR1 SGHRS, CDR2 YFSETQ. The CDR3 contains 15 residues. Losses at the gene ends were 3 bases for V and 6 bases for J; bases not matched to a gene: 8. CDR3: CASSSLAGGPVEQYF. CDR3 coding DNA: TGCGCCAGCAGCTCATTAGCGGGGGGGCCGGTCGAGCAGTACTTC.

The chain carries TRBV19 and TRBJ2-5; 13 bases fit TRBD2. Germline lookup yields CDR1 LNHDA and CDR2 SQIVND (reference sequence). V lost 5 bases, J lost 5 bases, and 20 bases stayed unmatched. The length of the CDR3 is 20 residues. In DNA form, the CDR3 reads TGTGCCAGTAGTCAACGGACTAGCGGGAGAGGAATGGTCTTCCAGGAGACCCAGTACTTC. Encoded protein: CASSQRTSGRGMVFQETQYF.

The V call is TRBV7-2, the J call TRBJ1-1; a weak D match, TRBD1 (5 bases). Germline CDR1 reads SGHTA; CDR2 reads FQGNSA. The CDR3 has 15 residues. The germline V and J ends were trimmed by 2 bases and 3 bases, with 13 bases remaining between them. DNA for the CDR3: TGTGCCAGCAGCTTATATGGGCAGGGCCACACTGAAGCTTTCTTT. Translating gives CASSLYGQGHTEAFF.

The rearrangement links TRBV5-1 to TRBJ1-3, with a weak D call TRBD1 (6 bases). The CDR3 totals 14 residues. Germline lookup yields CDR1 SGHRS and CDR2 YFSETQ. With 4 bases removed from V and 4 bases from J, the gap between germline ends came to 12 bases. The CDR3 nucleotides are TGCGCCAGCAGCACCGGGACAAAAGGAAACACCATATATTTT. Residues: CASSTGTKGNTIYF.

The DNA of the CDR3 is TGTGCCAGTAGTATTAACAGGGGAGTCCACGAGCAGTACTTC. This translates into CASSINRGVHEQYF. V and J are TRBV19 and TRBJ2-7; 7 bases match TRBD1. Germline CDR1 reads LNHDA; CDR2 reads SQIVND (reference sequence). The CDR3 has 14 amino acids. Trimming at V came to 3 bases and at J to 5 bases, leaving 7 bases not matched to a gene.

This chain links TRBV6-1 with TRBJ1-6; TRBD1 matches 9 bases. This CDR3 spans 17 amino acids. V was clipped by 4 bases and J by 2 bases; unmatched bases: 6. Germline V lookup: CDR1 MNHNS, CDR2 SASEGT. This CDR3 is CASSGGQGWAYNSPLHF. The CDR3 DNA reads as TGTGCCAGCAGTGGAGGACAGGGGTGGGCCTATAATTCACCCCTCCACTTT.

The chain has TRBV4-2 and TRBJ2-1; D is uncertain. Trimming removed 4 bases at V and 9 bases at J, with 13 bases between. The CDR3 contains 13 residues. Looked up from germline, CDR1 is LGHNA and CDR2 is YNFKEQ. DNA for the CDR3: TGTGCCAGCAGCCCTTTCCCCCAAGGTGAGCAGTTCTTC. Amino acid sequence: CASSPFPQGEQFF.

The rearrangement links TRBV27 to TRBJ2-1; D remains ambiguous. The V and J ends lost 2 bases and 8 bases respectively, with 19 bases between them. Germline V gene lookup returns CDR1 MNHEY and CDR2 SMNVEV (reference sequence). This CDR3 has 16 residues. This CDR3 is CASSLVSTHKIYEQFF. The CDR3 region has the DNA TGTGCCAGCAGTTTAGTGTCCACCCATAAGATCTATGAGCAGTTCTTC.

The chain employs TRBV7-9 and TRBJ2-3; D call uncertain. V was shortened by 2 bases and J by 3 bases, with 12 bases between the two germline ends. CDR3 length: 15 amino acids. Germline V gene data show CDR1 as SEHNR and CDR2 as FQNEAQ (reference sequence). The CDR3 DNA reads TGTGCCAGCAGCTTATATAAGTATAGGACAGATACGCAGTATTTT. Protein sequence: CASSLYKYRTDTQYF.

This clone was picked up many times. This chain links TRBV6-5 with TRBJ1-5; D not resolved. CDR1 is MNHEY and CDR2 is SVGAGI in the germline V gene. Trimming pared 4 bases from V and 4 bases from J, leaving 8 bases between. This CDR3 is built from 13 residues. The CDR3 DNA sequence: TGTGCCAGCAGTTCGGACGGGAATCAGCCCCAGCATTTT. Translating gives CASSSDGNQPQHF.

This chain uses TRBV19 with TRBJ2-1, with D uncertain. Trimming pared 6 bases from V and 3 bases from J, leaving 9 bases between. Germline V lookup: CDR1 LNHDA, CDR2 SQIVND (reference sequence). This CDR3 spans 13 amino acids. The CDR3 reads CASSRSFYNEQFF. CDR3 in DNA: TGTGCCAGTAGCAGGAGTTTCTACAATGAGCAGTTCTTC.

The chain combines TRBV7-6 with TRBJ1-1; D is undetermined. Between the trimmed V and J ends, which lost 2 bases and 1 base, there was a span of 11 bases. This CDR3 comprises 15 residues. CDR1 and CDR2 (germline): SGHVS, FNYEAQ. CDR3 region: CASSLQVTPNTEAFF. DNA of the CDR3: TGTGCCAGCAGCTTACAGGTCACACCGAACACTGAAGCTTTCTTT.

The chain employs TRBV2 and TRBJ2-7; TRBD2 might be the D (5 bases). This CDR3 is 11 amino acids long. Per the germline V gene, CDR1 is SNHLY and CDR2 is FYNNEI. CDR3 protein: CGGSSSYEQYF. Here the CDR3 DNA reads TGTGGAGGGTCCTCTTCCTACGAGCAGTACTTC.

The J gene is TRBJ2-1, the V gene TRBV5-6, with D perhaps matching TRBD1 (6 bases). The CDR3 has 14 residues. Trimming shortened V by 4 bases and J by 9 bases, and 17 bases separated the two germline ends. Germline lookup yields CDR1 SGHDT and CDR2 YYEEEE. CDR3 nucleotides: TGTGCCAGCAGCAGGGGGATACCGGTCGGTGAGCAGTTCTTC. It is translated as CASSRGIPVGEQFF.

The V gene is TRBV6-5, the J gene TRBJ1-4; no firm D call. This CDR3 has 13 amino acids. V lost 4 bases and J lost 4, with 7 bases in between. Germline V lookup: CDR1 MNHEY, CDR2 SVGAGI. This CDR3 reads CASSWQSNEKLFF. CDR3 bases: TGTGCCAGCAGTTGGCAGAGTAATGAAAAACTGTTTTTT.

This CDR3 reads CASSIVVLAAGGSNEQYF. As DNA, the CDR3 is TGTGCCAGTAGTATAGTGGTATTGGCGGCAGGGGGATCGAACGAGCAGTACTTC. The chain has TRBV19 and TRBJ2-7; 7 positions agree with TRBD1. After removal of 1 base from V and 5 bases from J, the junction contained 17 bases not matched to a gene. The CDR3 is 18 amino acids. The germline V gene has CDR1 LNHDA and CDR2 SQIVND (reference sequence).

The V and J genes are TRBV5-1 and TRBJ1-5; D unclear. This CDR3 comprises 15 residues. Germline V gene data show CDR1 as SGHRS and CDR2 as YFSETQ. V was cut by 4 bases and J by 3 bases, with 14 bases left in between. CDR3 nucleotide sequence: TGCGCCAGCAGCCATGAGGGTCGACCCAATCAGCCCCAGCATTTT. This sequence encodes CASSHEGRPNQPQHF.

This rearrangement joins TRBV15 to TRBJ1-2, with a possible D match to TRBD1 (5 bases). V shed 0 bases and J shed 7 bases, with 15 bases lying between them. Per germline, CDR1 LNHNV and CDR2 YYDKDF (reference sequence). This CDR3 region has 15 residues. In nucleotides, the CDR3 is TGTGCCACCAGCAGAGACCCAGGGAGTTCGGGTGGCTACACCTTC. Amino acids: CATSRDPGSSGGYTF.

This chain links TRBV19 with TRBJ1-4; D not certain. The germline CDR1 and CDR2 sequences are LNHDA and SQIVND (reference sequence). V gave up 3 bases and J gave up 0 bases, with 8 bases separating them. The CDR3 covers 15 residues. The DNA for the CDR3 is TGTGCCAGTAGTATTTCAGTTGCAACTAATGAAAAACTGTTTTTT. It is translated as CASSISVATNEKLFF.

This chain joins TRBV19 and TRBJ1-2, with a tentative D call TRBD1 (5 bases). The V end lost 7 bases, the J end lost 5 bases, and 20 bases lay between the germline ends. This CDR3 spans 15 amino acids. The germline V gene encodes CDR1 LNHDA and CDR2 SQIVND (reference sequence). The CDR3 DNA reads as TGTGCCAGTACCGTCCTGACTCCTGGGGGATATGGCTACACCTTC. This encodes CASTVLTPGGYGYTF.

V usage is TRBV19 and J usage is TRBJ2-2; D gene ambiguous. V lost 8 bases, J lost 2 bases, and 12 bases lay in between. The CDR3 length is 14 residues. CDR1 LNHDA and CDR2 SQIVND come from the germline V gene (reference sequence). The CDR3 sequence: CASPRPGNTGELFF. The CDR3 nucleotides read TGTGCCAGTCCCAGACCAGGAAACACCGGGGAGCTGTTTTTT.

This chain uses TRBV3-1 (or the pseudogene TRBV3-2) with TRBJ1-2, with TRBD1 identical over 9 bases. J was trimmed by 8 bases and V by 5 bases; bases with no gene match: 12. The CDR3 loop spans 15 amino acids. The V gene's germline CDR1 is LGHDT and CDR2 YNNKEL (reference sequence). Here the CDR3 DNA reads TGTGCCAGCAGCTTAAGATTTAGGACAGGGGTAGGCTACACCTTC. Protein sequence: CASSLRFRTGVGYTF.

The V and J genes are TRBV12-3 or TRBV12-4 and TRBJ2-7; D not resolved. The CDR3 runs 13 residues. The V and J ends lost 2 bases and 3 bases respectively, with 8 bases between them. The CDR3 DNA reads as TGTGCCAGCAGTTTACGCCAGGACTACGAGCAGTACTTC. Its protein product is CASSLRQDYEQYF.